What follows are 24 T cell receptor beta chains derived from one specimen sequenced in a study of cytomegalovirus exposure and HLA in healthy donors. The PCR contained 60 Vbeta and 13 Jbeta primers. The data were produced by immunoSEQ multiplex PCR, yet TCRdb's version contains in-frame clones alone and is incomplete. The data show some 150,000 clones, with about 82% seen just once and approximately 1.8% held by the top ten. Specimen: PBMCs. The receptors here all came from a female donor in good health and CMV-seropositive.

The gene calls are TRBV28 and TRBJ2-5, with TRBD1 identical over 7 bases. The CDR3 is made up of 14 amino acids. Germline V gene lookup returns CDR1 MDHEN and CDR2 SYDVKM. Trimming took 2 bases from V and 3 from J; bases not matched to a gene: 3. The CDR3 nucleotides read TGTGCCAGCAGTTTACAGGGGGTCGAAGAGACCCAGTACTTC. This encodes CASSLQGVEETQYF.

CDR3 residues: CASSLWGLAGRYEQYF. The CDR3 nucleotides read TGTGCCAGCAGCTTGTGGGGCCTAGCGGGACGATACGAGCAGTACTTC. This rearrangement joins TRBV5-4 to TRBJ2-7; 9 bases map to TRBD2. V lost 1 base and J lost 4; bases outside the gene matches: 9. Germline V gene lookup returns CDR1 SGHNT and CDR2 YYREEE (reference sequence). This CDR3 comprises 16 residues.

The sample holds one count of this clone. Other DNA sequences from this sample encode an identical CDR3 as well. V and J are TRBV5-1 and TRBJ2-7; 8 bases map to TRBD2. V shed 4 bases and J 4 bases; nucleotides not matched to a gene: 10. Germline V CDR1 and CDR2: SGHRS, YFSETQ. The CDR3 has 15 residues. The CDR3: CASSQDPGGRYEQYF. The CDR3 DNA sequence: TGCGCCAGCAGCCAGGACCCGGGAGGGCGTTACGAGCAGTACTTC.

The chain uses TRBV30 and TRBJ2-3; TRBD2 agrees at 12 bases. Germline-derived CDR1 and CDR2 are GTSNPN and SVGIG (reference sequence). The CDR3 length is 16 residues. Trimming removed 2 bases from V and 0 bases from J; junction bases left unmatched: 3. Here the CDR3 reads CAWSRGLAGSTDTQYF. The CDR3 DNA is TGTGCCTGGAGTAGGGGACTAGCGGGTAGCACAGATACGCAGTATTTT.

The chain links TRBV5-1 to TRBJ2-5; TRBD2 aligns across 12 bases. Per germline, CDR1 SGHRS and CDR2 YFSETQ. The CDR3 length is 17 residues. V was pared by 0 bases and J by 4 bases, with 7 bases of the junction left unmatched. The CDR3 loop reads CASSLGRTSGIGETQYF. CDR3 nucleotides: TGCGCCAGCAGCTTGGGTAGGACTAGCGGGATTGGAGAGACCCAGTACTTC. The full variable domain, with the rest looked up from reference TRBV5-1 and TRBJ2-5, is KAGVTQTPRYLIKTRGQQVTLSCSPISGHRSVSWYQQTPGQGLQFLFEYFSETQRNKGNFPGRFSGRQFSNSRSEMNVSTLELGDSALYLCASSLGRTSGIGETQYFGPGTRLLVL.

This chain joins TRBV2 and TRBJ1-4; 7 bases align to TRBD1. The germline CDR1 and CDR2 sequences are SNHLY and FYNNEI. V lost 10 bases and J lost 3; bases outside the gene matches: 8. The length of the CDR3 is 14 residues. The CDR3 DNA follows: TGTGCCACGACCGAAACAGGGGCTAATGAAAAACTGTTTTTT. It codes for CATTETGANEKLFF.

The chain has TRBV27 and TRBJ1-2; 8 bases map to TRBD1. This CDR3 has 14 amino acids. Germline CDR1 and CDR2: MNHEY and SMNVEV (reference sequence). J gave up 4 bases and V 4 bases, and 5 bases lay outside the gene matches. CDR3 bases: TGTGCCAGCAGTTCCCGACAGGGGCTCTATGGCTACACCTTC. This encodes CASSSRQGLYGYTF.

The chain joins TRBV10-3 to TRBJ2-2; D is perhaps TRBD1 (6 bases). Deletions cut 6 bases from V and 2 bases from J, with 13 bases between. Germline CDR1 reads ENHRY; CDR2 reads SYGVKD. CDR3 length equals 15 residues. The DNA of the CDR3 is TGTGCCATCAGCGAAGGACAGAGTAACACCGGGGAGCTGTTTTTT. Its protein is CAISEGQSNTGELFF.

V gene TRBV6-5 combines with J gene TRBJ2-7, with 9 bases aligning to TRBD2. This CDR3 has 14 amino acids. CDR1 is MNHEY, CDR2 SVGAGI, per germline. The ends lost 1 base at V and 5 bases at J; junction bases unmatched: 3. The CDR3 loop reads CASSYLPSGDEQYF. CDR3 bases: TGTGCCAGCAGTTACTTGCCTAGCGGGGACGAGCAGTACTTC.

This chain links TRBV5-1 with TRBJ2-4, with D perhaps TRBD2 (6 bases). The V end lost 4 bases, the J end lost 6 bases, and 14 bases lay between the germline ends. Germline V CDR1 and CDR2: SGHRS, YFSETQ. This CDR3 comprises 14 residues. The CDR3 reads CASSPPEGGNIQYF. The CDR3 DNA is TGCGCCAGCAGCCCGCCTGAGGGAGGAAACATTCAGTACTTC.

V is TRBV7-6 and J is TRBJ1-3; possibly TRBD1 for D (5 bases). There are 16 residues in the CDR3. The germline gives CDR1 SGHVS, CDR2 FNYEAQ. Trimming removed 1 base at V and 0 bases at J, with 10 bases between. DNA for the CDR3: TGTGCCAGCAGCTTAGGCCCGACAGACTCTGGAAACACCATATATTTT. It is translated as CASSLGPTDSGNTIYF. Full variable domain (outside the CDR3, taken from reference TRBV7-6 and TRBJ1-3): GAGVSQSPRYKVTKRGQDVALRCDPISGHVSLYWYRQALGQGPEFLTYFNYEAQQDKSGLPNDRFSAERPEGSISTLTIQRTEQRDSAMYRCASSLGPTDSGNTIYFGEGSWLTVV.

As DNA, the CDR3 is TGTGCCAGCAGCTTAGGTTCCCGGGGGGGAGATGATCAGCCCCAGCATTTT. Translation gives CASSLGSRGGDDQPQHF. The chain employs TRBV11-2 and TRBJ1-5; D might be TRBD1 (5 bases). Trimming took 1 base from V and 5 from J, leaving 18 bases between them. This CDR3 is built from 17 residues. The germline CDR1 and CDR2 sequences are SGHAT and FQNNGV.

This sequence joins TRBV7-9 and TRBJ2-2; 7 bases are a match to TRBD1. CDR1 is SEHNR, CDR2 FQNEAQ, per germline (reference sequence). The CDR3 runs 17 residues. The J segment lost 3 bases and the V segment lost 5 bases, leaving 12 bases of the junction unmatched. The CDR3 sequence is CASSQTGTEAHTGELFF. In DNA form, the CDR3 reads TGTGCCAGCAGCCAAACCGGGACAGAAGCCCACACCGGGGAGCTGTTTTTT.

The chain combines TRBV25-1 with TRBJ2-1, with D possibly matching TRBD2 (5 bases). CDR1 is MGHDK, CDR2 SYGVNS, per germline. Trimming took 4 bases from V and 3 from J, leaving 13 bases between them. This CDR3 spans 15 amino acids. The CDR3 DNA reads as TGTGCCAGCAGTGCGGCGGGCCTGGTCTACAATGAGCAGTTCTTC. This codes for CASSAAGLVYNEQFF.

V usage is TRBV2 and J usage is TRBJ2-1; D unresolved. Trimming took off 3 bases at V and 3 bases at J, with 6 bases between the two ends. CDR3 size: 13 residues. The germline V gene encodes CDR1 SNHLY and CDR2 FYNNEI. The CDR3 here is CASSESNYNEQFF. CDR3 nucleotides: TGTGCCAGCAGTGAGTCCAACTACAATGAGCAGTTCTTC.

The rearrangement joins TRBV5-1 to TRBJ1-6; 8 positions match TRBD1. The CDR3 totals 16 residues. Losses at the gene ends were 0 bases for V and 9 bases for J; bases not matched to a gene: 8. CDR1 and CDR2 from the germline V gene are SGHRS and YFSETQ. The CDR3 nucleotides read TGCGCCAGCAGCTTGGGGTCAGGGGGCCCTATTTCACCCCTCCACTTT. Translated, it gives CASSLGSGGPISPLHF.

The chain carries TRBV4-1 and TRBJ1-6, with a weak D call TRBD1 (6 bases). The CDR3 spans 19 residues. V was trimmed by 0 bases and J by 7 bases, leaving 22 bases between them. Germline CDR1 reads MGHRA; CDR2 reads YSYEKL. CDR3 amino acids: CASSQDRKFQGSSNSPLHF. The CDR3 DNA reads TGCGCCAGCAGCCAAGATCGAAAGTTCCAGGGGTCGTCAAATTCACCCCTCCACTTT.

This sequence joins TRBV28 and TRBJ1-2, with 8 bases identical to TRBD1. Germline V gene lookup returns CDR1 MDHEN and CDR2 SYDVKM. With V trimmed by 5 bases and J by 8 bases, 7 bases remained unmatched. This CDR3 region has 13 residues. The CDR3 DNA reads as TGTGCCAGCAGTCCCAGGACAGGGAAAGGCTACACCTTC. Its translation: CASSPRTGKGYTF.

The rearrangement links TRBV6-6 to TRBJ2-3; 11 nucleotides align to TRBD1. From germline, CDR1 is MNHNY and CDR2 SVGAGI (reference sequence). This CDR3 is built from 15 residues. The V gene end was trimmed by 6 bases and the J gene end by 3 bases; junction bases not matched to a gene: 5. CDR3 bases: TGTGCCAGCAGGCAGGACAGGGGGCAGACAGATACGCAGTATTTT. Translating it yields CASRQDRGQTDTQYF.

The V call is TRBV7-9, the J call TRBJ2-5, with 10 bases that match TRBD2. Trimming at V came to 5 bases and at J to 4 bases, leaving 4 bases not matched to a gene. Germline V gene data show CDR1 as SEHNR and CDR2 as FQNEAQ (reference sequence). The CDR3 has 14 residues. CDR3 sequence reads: CASSPGTSVETQYF. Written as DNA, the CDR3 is TGTGCCAGCAGCCCAGGGACTAGCGTAGAGACCCAGTACTTC. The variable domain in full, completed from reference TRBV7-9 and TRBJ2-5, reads DTGVSQNPRHKITKRGQNVTFRCDPISEHNRLYWYRQTLGQGPEFLTYFQNEAQLEKSRLLSDRFSAERPKGSFSTLEIQRTEQGDSAMYLCASSPGTSVETQYFGPGTRLLVL.

The CDR3: CASSYGGGEAFF. CDR3 sequence (DNA): TGTGCCAGCAGTTACGGGGGAGGTGAAGCTTTCTTT. The V gene is TRBV6-5, the J gene TRBJ1-1, with TRBD1 as a possible D gene (5 bases). Germline lookup yields CDR1 MNHEY and CDR2 SVGAGI. The CDR3 is 12 residues long. Trimming removed 2 bases from V and 7 bases from J, with 8 bases in between.

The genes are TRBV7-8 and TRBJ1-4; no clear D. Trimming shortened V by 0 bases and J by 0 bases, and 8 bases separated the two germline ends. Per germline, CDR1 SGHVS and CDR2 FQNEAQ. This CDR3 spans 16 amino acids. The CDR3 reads CASSLAGAATNEKLFF. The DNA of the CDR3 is TGTGCCAGCAGCTTAGCGGGCGCAGCAACTAATGAAAAACTGTTTTTT.

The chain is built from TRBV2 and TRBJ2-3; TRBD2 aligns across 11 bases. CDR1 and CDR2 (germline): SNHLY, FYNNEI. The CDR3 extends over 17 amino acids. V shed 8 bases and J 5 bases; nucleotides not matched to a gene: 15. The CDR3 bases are TGTGCCAGCTCCGGTGGTAGCGGGAGGGCCAGGTTAGATACGCAGTATTTT. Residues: CASSGGSGRARLDTQYF.

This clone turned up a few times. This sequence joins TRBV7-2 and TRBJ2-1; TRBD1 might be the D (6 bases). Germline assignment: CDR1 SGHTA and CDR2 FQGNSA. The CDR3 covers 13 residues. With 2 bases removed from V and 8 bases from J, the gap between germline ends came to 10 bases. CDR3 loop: CASSLTGTYEQFF. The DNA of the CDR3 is TGTGCCAGCAGCTTAACAGGGACATATGAGCAGTTCTTC. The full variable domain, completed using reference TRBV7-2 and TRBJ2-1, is GAGVSQSPSNKVTEKGKDVELRCDPISGHTALYWYRQSLGQGLEFLIYFQGNSAPDKSGLPSDRFSAERTGGSVSTLTIQRTQQEDSAVYLCASSLTGTYEQFFGPGTRLTVL.